These 25 T cell receptor beta chains came from one sample sequenced in a study of CD8 T cells in Susac syndrome. Random hexamers were used to reverse transcribe about 0.5 to 1 ug of RNA. Each CDR3 protein gets one entry after TCRdb re-called the immunoSEQ multiplex PCR reads with MiXCR. The data contain approximately 160,000 distinct CDR3 sequences, 80% to 95% of them singletons. Sequencing was done on a sample of CD4+ T cells from PBMCs. The receptors stem from a human donor in good health.

The V call is TRBV29-1, the J call TRBJ2-3, with TRBD2 identical over 7 bases. This CDR3 comprises 14 residues. In germline, CDR1 is SQVTM, CDR2 ANQGSEA. This CDR3 is CSSEGRGGTDTQYF. DNA of the CDR3: TGCAGTTCCGAAGGGAGGGGTGGTACAGATACGCAGTATTTT.

The J gene is TRBJ2-1, the V gene TRBV7-2; no reliable D call. The CDR3 extends over 14 amino acids. Trimming removed 10 bases at V and 2 bases at J, with 15 bases between. The germline V gene has CDR1 SGHTA and CDR2 FQGNSA. The CDR3: CATIPSLTYNEQFF. The CDR3 bases are TGTGCCACCATTCCGAGCCTCACCTACAATGAGCAGTTCTTC. The whole variable domain, filled in from reference TRBV7-2 and TRBJ2-1, reads GAGVSQSPSNKVTEKGKDVELRCDPISGHTALYWYRQSLGQGLEFLIYFQGNSAPDKSGLPSDRFSAERTGGSVSTLTIQRTQQEDSAVYLCATIPSLTYNEQFFGPGTRLTVL.

This clonotype was recorded only once. This chain uses TRBV20-1 with TRBJ2-4; tentatively, D is TRBD1 or TRBD2 (5 bases each). The V end was cut by 6 bases, the J end by 7 bases, with 28 bases between. The CDR3 totals 17 residues. CDR1 DFQATT and CDR2 SNEGSKA come from the germline V gene (reference sequence). The CDR3 is CSAATITQGGGANIQYF. The CDR3 DNA is TGCAGTGCCGCTACGATAACTCAGGGCGGAGGCGCGAACATTCAGTACTTC.

This chain links TRBV7-2 with TRBJ2-2, with D perhaps being TRBD1 or TRBD2 (5 bases each). The germline V gene has CDR1 SGHTA and CDR2 FQGNSA. Trimming stripped 3 bases from V and 0 bases from J, with 8 bases between. The CDR3 extends over 15 amino acids. The CDR3 loop reads CASSLGVANTGELFF. DNA for the CDR3: TGTGCCAGCAGCTTGGGGGTAGCGAACACCGGGGAGCTGTTTTTT.

The chain joins TRBV7-9 to TRBJ2-3, with TRBD2 matching over 7 bases. The CDR3 spans 14 residues. The germline V gene encodes CDR1 SEHNR and CDR2 FQNEAQ (reference sequence). The V and J ends lost 2 bases and 14 bases, in that order; junction bases with no gene match: 13. The CDR3 reads CASSLLTSLGEWYF. CDR3 bases: TGTGCCAGCAGCTTACTGACTAGCTTGGGGGAGTGGTATTTT.

The genes are TRBV5-6 and TRBJ1-3; 8 bases are a match to TRBD1. The CDR3 has 15 amino acids. Germline lookup yields CDR1 SGHDT and CDR2 YYEEEE. Trimming cost V 0 bases and J 4 bases; bases outside gene matches: 3. CDR3 nucleotides: TGTGCCAGCAGCTTGGCCTGGACAGGGGGAAACACCATATATTTT. Residues: CASSLAWTGGNTIYF.

The chain employs TRBV29-1 and TRBJ2-7; TRBD1 matches 9 bases. CDR1 is SQVTM, CDR2 ANQGSEA, per germline. The V gene end was trimmed by 6 bases and the J gene end by 2 bases; junction bases not matched to a gene: 8. The CDR3 contains 14 residues. This CDR3 reads CSVTGQGRAYEQYF. As DNA, the CDR3 is TGCAGCGTGACCGGACAGGGGAGGGCCTACGAGCAGTACTTC.

The DNA of the CDR3 is TGTGCCAGCAGCCGACCAGGGGACTCGGGCTCTGGAAACACCATATATTTT. Residues: CASSRPGDSGSGNTIYF. This rearrangement joins TRBV7-2 to TRBJ1-3; perhaps TRBD1 as D (6 bases). The CDR3 is 17 amino acids. In germline, CDR1 is SGHTA, CDR2 FQGNSA. The germline V and J ends were trimmed by 5 bases and 0 bases, with 17 bases remaining between them.

The V and J genes are TRBV6-5 and TRBJ2-2; 8 bases fit TRBD1. Trimming removed 7 bases from V and 6 bases from J; junction bases left unmatched: 10. Germline lookup yields CDR1 MNHEY and CDR2 SVGAGI. The CDR3 spans 15 residues. The CDR3 is CASKSTGEWAGELFF. CDR3 coding DNA: TGTGCCAGCAAATCGACAGGGGAATGGGCCGGGGAGCTGTTTTTT.

CDR3 sequence reads: CSARQGNSNQPQHF. The CDR3 DNA follows: TGCAGTGCTAGACAGGGGAATAGCAATCAGCCCCAGCATTTT. This chain links TRBV20-1 with TRBJ1-5; maybe TRBD1 (6 bases). Germline-derived CDR1 and CDR2 are DFQATT and SNEGSKA (reference sequence). The V and J ends lost 2 bases and 0 bases respectively, with 8 bases between them. This CDR3 has 14 residues.

This chain uses TRBV6-5 with TRBJ1-2; D perhaps matches TRBD1 (5 bases). Trimming took 8 bases from V and 4 from J, leaving 17 bases between them. The germline gives CDR1 MNHEY, CDR2 SVGAGI. The CDR3 is 14 amino acids. The CDR3 DNA sequence: TGTGCCAGCTTACCGGGGACCGCGGGCTATGGCTACACCTTC. This translates into CASLPGTAGYGYTF.

The V call is TRBV29-1, the J call TRBJ1-2; 8 bases align to TRBD1. In germline, CDR1 is SQVTM, CDR2 ANQGSEA. The length of the CDR3 is 10 residues. Unmatched junction bases numbered 4, after V lost 4 bases and J lost 12 bases. The CDR3 sequence: CSVGTGRDTF. DNA of the CDR3: TGCAGCGTTGGGACAGGGCGCGACACCTTC.

V gene TRBV27 combines with J gene TRBJ1-1; no firm D call. The germline V and J ends were trimmed by 6 bases and 4 bases, with 9 bases remaining between them. CDR3 length equals 12 residues. In germline, CDR1 is MNHEY, CDR2 SMNVEV (reference sequence). CDR3 in amino acids: CASRREGTEAFF. DNA for the CDR3: TGTGCCAGCAGGCGTGAAGGCACTGAAGCTTTCTTT.

The V and J genes are TRBV20-1 and TRBJ2-7, with D tentatively TRBD2 (5 bases). The CDR3 covers 12 residues. Trimming left V 2 bases short and J 6 bases short, with 11 bases between. CDR1 DFQATT and CDR2 SNEGSKA come from the germline V gene (reference sequence). The CDR3: CSARRTAGEQYF. The CDR3 region has the DNA TGCAGTGCTAGACGGACTGCCGGCGAGCAGTACTTC.

This clonotype appeared a single time. The chain has TRBV20-1 and TRBJ1-5, with 7 bases lining up with TRBD1. CDR1 DFQATT and CDR2 SNEGSKA come from the germline V gene (reference sequence). Trimming removed 3 bases from V and 3 bases from J; junction bases left unmatched: 5. This CDR3 contains 14 residues. The CDR3, as DNA: TGCAGTGCTAGCGCCGGACAGGTCAATCAGCCCCAGCATTTT. It codes for CSASAGQVNQPQHF.

V gene TRBV4-2 combines with J gene TRBJ2-7; D possibly corresponds to TRBD2 (5 bases). Germline CDR1 is LGHNA and CDR2 is YNFKEQ. V gave up 4 bases and J gave up 0 bases, with 16 bases separating them. This CDR3 comprises 16 residues. CDR3 protein: CASSRSDAGGSYEQYF. For the CDR3, the DNA is TGTGCCAGCAGCCGATCGGACGCCGGAGGCTCCTACGAGCAGTACTTC.

V and J are TRBV3-1 and TRBJ1-5; TRBD1 is a possible D gene (5 bases). The CDR3 extends over 13 amino acids. The germline CDR1 and CDR2 sequences are LGHDT and YNNKEL (reference sequence). Trimming removed 5 bases from V and 3 bases from J, with 8 bases in between. The CDR3 spells CASSDSLNQPQHF. CDR3 nucleotides: TGTGCCAGCAGCGACAGCCTCAATCAGCCCCAGCATTTT.

The genes are TRBV18 and TRBJ1-1, with TRBD1 identical over 11 bases. CDR3 length equals 14 residues. In germline, CDR1 is KGHSH, CDR2 LQKENI. V lost 3 bases to trimming and J lost 6 bases; unmatched junction nucleotides: 3. The CDR3 reads CASSPRTGGPEAFF. The CDR3 bases are TGTGCCAGCTCACCGAGGACAGGGGGCCCTGAAGCTTTCTTT.

This clonotype was observed a single time. V is TRBV29-1 and J is TRBJ2-7; no clear D. The CDR3 length is 13 residues. V was cut by 4 bases and J by 0 bases, with 10 bases left in between. Germline V lookup: CDR1 SQVTM, CDR2 ANQGSEA. The CDR3 DNA follows: TGCAGCGTTGCCATATCGAGCTCCTACGAGCAGTACTTC. It encodes CSVAISSSYEQYF.

The chain carries TRBV19 and TRBJ2-1; D possibly corresponds to TRBD1 (5 bases). The CDR3 has 14 residues. Trimming pared 4 bases from V and 8 bases from J, leaving 15 bases between. In germline, CDR1 is LNHDA, CDR2 SQIVND (reference sequence). The CDR3 sequence: CASSTPARGHEQFF. CDR3 bases: TGTGCCAGTAGTACTCCCGCAAGGGGTCATGAGCAGTTCTTC.

The rearrangement links TRBV19 to TRBJ1-1; D unclear. The CDR3 extends over 16 amino acids. Trimming left V 0 bases short and J 4 bases short, with 15 bases between. The germline CDR1 and CDR2 sequences are LNHDA and SQIVND (reference sequence). The CDR3 coding sequence is TGTGCCAGTAGTATAGATGGGATCTTCGGAGGCACTGAAGCTTTCTTT. This translates into CASSIDGIFGGTEAFF. Full variable domain (rest looked up from reference TRBV19 and TRBJ1-1): DGGITQSPKYLFRKEGQNVTLSCEQNLNHDAMYWYRQDPGQGLRLIYYSQIVNDFQKGDIAEGYSVSREKKESFPLTVTSAQKNPTAFYLCASSIDGIFGGTEAFFGQGTRLTVV.

The chain couples TRBV6-2 or TRBV6-3 to TRBJ1-5, with a tentative D call TRBD1 (6 bases). V was clipped by 6 bases and J by 0 bases, with 12 bases between them. This CDR3 is 15 amino acids long. The germline V gene encodes CDR1 MNHEY and CDR2 SVGEGT. This CDR3 is CASRYGQHSNQPQHF. The CDR3, as DNA: TGTGCCAGCAGGTATGGACAGCATAGCAATCAGCCCCAGCATTTT.

This chain links TRBV7-8 with TRBJ1-3; a weak D match, TRBD1 (5 bases). The CDR3 is 15 residues long. Germline CDR1 SGHVS, CDR2 FQNEAQ. Trimming took off 4 bases at V and 1 base at J, with 11 bases between the two ends. In nucleotides, the CDR3 is TGTGCCAGCAGCTACGATCGGGGGTCTGGAAACACCATATATTTT. It encodes CASSYDRGSGNTIYF.

V is TRBV3-1 and J is TRBJ1-5; D ambiguous. V lost 4 bases and J lost 8, with 9 bases in between. Germline assignment: CDR1 LGHDT and CDR2 YNNKEL (reference sequence). The CDR3 extends over 12 amino acids. The CDR3 coding sequence is TGTGCCAGCAGCCGTCTTTCGGAGCCCCAGCATTTT. This codes for CASSRLSEPQHF.

The chain is built from TRBV5-6 and TRBJ1-2; D uncertain. V was shortened by 4 bases and J by 0 bases, with 4 bases between the two germline ends. The germline CDR1 and CDR2 sequences are SGHDT and YYEEEE. The CDR3 totals 12 residues. The CDR3 DNA sequence: TGTGCCAGCAGCCAAGCTAACTATGGCTACACCTTC. Its protein product is CASSQANYGYTF. Filled out from reference TRBV5-6 and TRBJ1-2, the complete variable domain reads DAGVTQSPTHLIKTRGQQVTLRCSPKSGHDTVSWYQQALGQGPQFIFQYYEEEERQRGNFPDRFSGHQFPNYSSELNVNALLLGDSALYLCASSQANYGYTFGSGTRLTVV.